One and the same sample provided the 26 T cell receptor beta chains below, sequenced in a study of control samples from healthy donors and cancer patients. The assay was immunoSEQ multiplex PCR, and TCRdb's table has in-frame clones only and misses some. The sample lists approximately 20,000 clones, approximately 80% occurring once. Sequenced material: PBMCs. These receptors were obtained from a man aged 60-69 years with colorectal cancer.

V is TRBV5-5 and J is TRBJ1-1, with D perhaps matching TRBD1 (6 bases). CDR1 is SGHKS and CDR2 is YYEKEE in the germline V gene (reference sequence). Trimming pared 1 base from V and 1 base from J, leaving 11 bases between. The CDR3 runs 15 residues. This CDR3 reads CASSLWGTSNTEAFF. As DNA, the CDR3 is TGTGCCAGCAGCTTGTGGGGGACATCGAACACTGAAGCTTTCTTT.

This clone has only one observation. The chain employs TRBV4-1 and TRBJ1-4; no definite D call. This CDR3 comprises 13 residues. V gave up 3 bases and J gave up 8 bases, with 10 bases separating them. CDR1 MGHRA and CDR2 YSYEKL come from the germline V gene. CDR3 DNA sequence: TGCGCCAGCAGCCACGGGGTTTTAGAAAAACTGTTTTTT. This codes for CASSHGVLEKLFF.

Here the CDR3 reads CASSFSDRGAYEQYV. CDR3 sequence (DNA): TGTGCCAGCAGCTTTTCCGACAGGGGAGCCTACGAGCAGTACGTC. The gene calls are TRBV11-2 and TRBJ2-7; TRBD1 aligns across 8 bases. Trimming at V came to 3 bases and at J to 2 bases, leaving 6 bases not matched to a gene. The CDR3 covers 15 residues. Germline V gene lookup returns CDR1 SGHAT and CDR2 FQNNGV.

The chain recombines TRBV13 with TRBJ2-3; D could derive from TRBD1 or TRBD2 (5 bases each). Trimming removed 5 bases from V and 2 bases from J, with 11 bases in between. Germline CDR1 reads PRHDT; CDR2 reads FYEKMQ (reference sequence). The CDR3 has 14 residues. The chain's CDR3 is CASSPRDLTDTQYF. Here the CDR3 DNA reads TGTGCCAGCAGCCCTCGGGACCTCACAGATACGCAGTATTTT.

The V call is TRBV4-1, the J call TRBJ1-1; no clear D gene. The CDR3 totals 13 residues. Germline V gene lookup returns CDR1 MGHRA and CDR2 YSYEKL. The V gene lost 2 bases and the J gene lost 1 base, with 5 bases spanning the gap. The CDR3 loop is CASSQLRNTEAFF. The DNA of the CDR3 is TGCGCCAGCAGCCAATTGCGGAACACTGAAGCTTTCTTT.

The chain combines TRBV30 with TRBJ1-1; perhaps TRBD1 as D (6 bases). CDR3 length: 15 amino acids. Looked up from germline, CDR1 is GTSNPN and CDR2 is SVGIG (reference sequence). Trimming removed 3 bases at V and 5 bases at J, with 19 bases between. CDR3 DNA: TGTGCCTGGAGGAAGGGGGACATCCGATGGACTGAAGCTTTCTTT. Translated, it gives CAWRKGDIRWTEAFF.

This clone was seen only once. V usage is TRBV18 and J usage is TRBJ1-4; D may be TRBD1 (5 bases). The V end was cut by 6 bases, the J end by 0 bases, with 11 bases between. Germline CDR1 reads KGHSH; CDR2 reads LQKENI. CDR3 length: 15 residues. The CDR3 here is CASSSDIATNEKLFF. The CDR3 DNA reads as TGTGCCAGCTCTTCGGACATCGCAACTAATGAAAAACTGTTTTTT.

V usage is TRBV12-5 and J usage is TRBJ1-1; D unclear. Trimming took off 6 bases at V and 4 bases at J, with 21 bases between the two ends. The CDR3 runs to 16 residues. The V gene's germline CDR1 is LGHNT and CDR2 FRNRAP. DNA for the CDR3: TGTGCTAGTGGCCACCTGCAGGTCGGGTTGGTCACTGAAGCTTTCTTT. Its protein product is CASGHLQVGLVTEAFF.

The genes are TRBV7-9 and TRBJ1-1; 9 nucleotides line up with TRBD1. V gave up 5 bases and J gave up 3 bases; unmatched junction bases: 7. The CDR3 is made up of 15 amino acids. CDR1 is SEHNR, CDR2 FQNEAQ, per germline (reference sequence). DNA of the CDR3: TGTGCCAGCAGCCCCGGGACAGGGCGTTACACTGAAGCTTTCTTT. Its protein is CASSPGTGRYTEAFF.

The CDR3 DNA is TGCGCCAGCAGCCTCCGGACTAGCGGGGGGGATGAGCAGTTCTTC. This sequence encodes CASSLRTSGGDEQFF. The chain is built from TRBV5-1 and TRBJ2-1; 15 bases line up with TRBD2. The CDR3 length is 15 residues. Trimming took 4 bases from V and 8 from J; bases not matched to a gene: 4. Germline CDR1 SGHRS, CDR2 YFSETQ. The entire variable domain, with the rest obtained from reference TRBV5-1 and TRBJ2-1, is as follows: KAGVTQTPRYLIKTRGQQVTLSCSPISGHRSVSWYQQTPGQGLQFLFEYFSETQRNKGNFPGRFSGRQFSNSRSEMNVSTLELGDSALYLCASSLRTSGGDEQFFGPGTRLTVL.

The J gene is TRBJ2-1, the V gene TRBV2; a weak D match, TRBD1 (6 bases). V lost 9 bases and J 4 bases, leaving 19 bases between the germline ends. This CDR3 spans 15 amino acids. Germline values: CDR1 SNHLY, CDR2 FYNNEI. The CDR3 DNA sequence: TGTGCCAGGACAAACGCGAGGACAGTGTACAATGAGCAGTTCTTC. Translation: CARTNARTVYNEQFF.

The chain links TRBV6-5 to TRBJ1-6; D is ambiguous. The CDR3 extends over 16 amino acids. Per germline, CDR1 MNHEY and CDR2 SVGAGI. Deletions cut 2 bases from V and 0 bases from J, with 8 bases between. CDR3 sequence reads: CASSYGASSYNSPLHF. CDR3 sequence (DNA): TGTGCCAGCAGTTACGGAGCGAGCTCCTATAATTCACCCCTCCACTTT.

The CDR3 DNA sequence: TGCAGCGTTGAGAGGGGGACGACTGAAGCTTTCTTT. Translation gives CSVERGTTEAFF. V is TRBV29-1 and J is TRBJ1-1; weak D call: TRBD1 (6 bases). Germline V lookup: CDR1 SQVTM, CDR2 ANQGSEA. CDR3 size: 12 residues. Trimming took off 3 bases at V and 5 bases at J, with 10 bases between the two ends.

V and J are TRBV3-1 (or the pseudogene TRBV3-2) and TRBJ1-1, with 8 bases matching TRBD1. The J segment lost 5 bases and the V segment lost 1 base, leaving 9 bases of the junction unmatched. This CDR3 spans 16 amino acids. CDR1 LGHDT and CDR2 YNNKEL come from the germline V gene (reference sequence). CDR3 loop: CASSQGQGAPRTEAFF. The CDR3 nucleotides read TGTGCCAGCAGCCAAGGGCAGGGGGCGCCCCGGACTGAAGCTTTCTTT.

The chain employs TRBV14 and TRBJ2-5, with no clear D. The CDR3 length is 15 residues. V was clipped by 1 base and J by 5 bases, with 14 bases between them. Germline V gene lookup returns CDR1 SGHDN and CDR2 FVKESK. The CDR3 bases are TGTGCCAGCAGCCAAGCGGGCAGACTGACGGAGACCCAGTACTTC. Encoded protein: CASSQAGRLTETQYF.

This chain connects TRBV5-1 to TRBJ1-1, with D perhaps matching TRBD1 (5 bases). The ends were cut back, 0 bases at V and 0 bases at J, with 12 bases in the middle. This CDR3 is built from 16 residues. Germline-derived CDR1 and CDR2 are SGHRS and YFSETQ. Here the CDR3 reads CASSLVGAGMNTEAFF. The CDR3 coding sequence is TGCGCCAGCAGCTTGGTCGGGGCGGGTATGAACACTGAAGCTTTCTTT.

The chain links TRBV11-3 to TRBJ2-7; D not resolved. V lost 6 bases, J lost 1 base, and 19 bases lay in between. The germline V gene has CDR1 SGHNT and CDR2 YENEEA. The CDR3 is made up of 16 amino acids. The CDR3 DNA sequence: TGTGCCAGCAGATGTGGGCTAGGGATCCTTTCCTACGAGCAGTACGTC. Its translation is CASRCGLGILSYEQYV.

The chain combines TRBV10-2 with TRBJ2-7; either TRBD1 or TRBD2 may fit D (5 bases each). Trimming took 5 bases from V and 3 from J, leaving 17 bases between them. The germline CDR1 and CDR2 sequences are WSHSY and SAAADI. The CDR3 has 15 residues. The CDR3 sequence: CASSRGRDSNYEQYF. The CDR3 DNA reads TGCGCCAGCAGTCGAGGGCGAGACAGTAACTACGAGCAGTACTTC.

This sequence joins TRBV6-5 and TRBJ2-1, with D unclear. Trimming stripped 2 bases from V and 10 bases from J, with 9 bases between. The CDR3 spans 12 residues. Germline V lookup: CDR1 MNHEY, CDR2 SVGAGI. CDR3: CASSYRFGEQFF. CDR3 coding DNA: TGTGCCAGCAGTTACAGGTTTGGAGAGCAGTTCTTC.

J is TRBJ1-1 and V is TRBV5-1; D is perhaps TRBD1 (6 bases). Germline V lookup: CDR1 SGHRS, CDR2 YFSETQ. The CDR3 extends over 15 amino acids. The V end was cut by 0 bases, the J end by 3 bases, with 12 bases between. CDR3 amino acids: CASSLDRGTDTEAFF. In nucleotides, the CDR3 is TGCGCCAGCAGCTTGGATAGGGGGACGGACACTGAAGCTTTCTTT.

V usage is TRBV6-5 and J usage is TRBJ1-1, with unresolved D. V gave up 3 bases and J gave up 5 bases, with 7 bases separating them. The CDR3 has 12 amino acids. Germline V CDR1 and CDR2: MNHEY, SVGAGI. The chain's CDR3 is CASSYSRTEAFF. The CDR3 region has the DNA TGTGCCAGCAGTTATTCTAGGACTGAAGCTTTCTTT.

The DNA of the CDR3 is TGTGCCAGTAGTATAAGCGCCGGGACAGGCAGCTCCTACAATGAGCAGTTCTTC. Translated, it gives CASSISAGTGSSYNEQFF. V usage is TRBV19 and J usage is TRBJ2-1; 8 bases are shared with TRBD1. Germline V CDR1 and CDR2: LNHDA, SQIVND (reference sequence). Trimming took 2 bases from V and 0 from J; bases not matched to a gene: 9. The CDR3 consists of 18 residues.

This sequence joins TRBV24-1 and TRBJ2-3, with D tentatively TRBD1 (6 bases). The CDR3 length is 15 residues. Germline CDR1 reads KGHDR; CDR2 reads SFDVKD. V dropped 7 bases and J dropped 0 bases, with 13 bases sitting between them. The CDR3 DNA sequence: TGTGCCACCAGCAGGGGCCGGACTAGCACAGATACGCAGTATTTT. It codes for CATSRGRTSTDTQYF.

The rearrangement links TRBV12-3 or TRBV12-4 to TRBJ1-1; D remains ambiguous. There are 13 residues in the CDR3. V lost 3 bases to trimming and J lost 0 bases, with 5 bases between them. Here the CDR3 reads CASSFALNTEAFF. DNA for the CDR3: TGTGCCAGCAGTTTTGCTTTGAACACTGAAGCTTTCTTT.

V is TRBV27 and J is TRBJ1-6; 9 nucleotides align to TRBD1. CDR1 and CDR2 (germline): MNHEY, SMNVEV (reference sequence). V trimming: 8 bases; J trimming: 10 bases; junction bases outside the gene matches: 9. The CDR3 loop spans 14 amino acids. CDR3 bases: TGTGCCAGCCGCTTAGGGACAGGGATGTCACCCCTCCACTTT. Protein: CASRLGTGMSPLHF.

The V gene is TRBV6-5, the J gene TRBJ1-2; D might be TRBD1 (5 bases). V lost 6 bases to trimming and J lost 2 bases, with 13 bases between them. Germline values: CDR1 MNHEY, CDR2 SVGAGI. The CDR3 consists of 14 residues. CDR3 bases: TGTGCCAGCAGGGGGGAGGAGAAGAACTATGGCTACACCTTC. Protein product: CASRGEEKNYGYTF.